A single T cell receptor (beta chain) is shown here with its context. This sample was taken from a study of blood T cell repertoires in COVID-19. Study-level information: Spain, Italy and the United States supplied samples that represented acute and convalescent COVID-19. Sources were T cells, B-cell-depleted T cells, or PBMCs; the material itself was cDNA or gDNA.

Profiling relied on immunoSEQ multiplex PCR, and the TCRdb table lists in-frame clones only, not all of them. The table lists a few hundred thousand clones, around 90% of them singletons. Participants came from fewer than 25 US areas, aged roughly 18 to 89 years. Allocation to cohorts depended on clinical history reported by the participants. The clonotype comes from a young man in a cohort exposed to, infected with or recovered from COVID-19 (not recorded which). The sequenced sample was PBMCs or T cells enriched from blood (not recorded which).

CDR3 amino acids: CASSDGGPGAYEQYF. CDR3 nucleotide sequence: TGTGCCAGTAGTGACGGCGGCCCAGGGGCCTACGAGCAGTACTTC. The chain combines TRBV19 with TRBJ2-7, with D maybe TRBD1 (6 bases). Trimming took 5 bases from V and 2 from J, leaving 16 bases between them. Germline CDR1 and CDR2: LNHDA and SQIVND (reference sequence). CDR3 length equals 15 residues.